The source of this T cell receptor beta chain is a study of cytomegalovirus exposure and HLA in healthy donors (dated by TCRdb to 2016 to 2017). About the study as a whole: An earlier analysis of roughly 500 of the donors reported about 250 Gb of sequence data and 120 million or so unique TCR beta sequences from about 179 million T cells. The aim of the study was to test whether cataloging public T cell receptors could identify signatures of past pathogen exposure. Donor age, sex, ethnicity and CMV serostatus were compiled alongside the repertoire data. Both class I and class II loci were covered by HLA typing, at four-digit resolution. Rather than drawing on any new phenotypic data, the later analysis identified candidate immune exposures from TCR beta sequences and the way those sequences occurred across donors. In a later analysis, previously published TCR beta repertoires from 670 or so donors were re-analyzed and high-resolution HLA genotyping was added so that TCR occurrence patterns could be studied. To decide whether each TCR beta V gene segment behaved as functional or pseudogenic, an earlier analysis of approximately 620 of the donors relied on high-throughput TCR beta sequencing. Around 330 gigabases of sequencing data and 91 million or so unique TCR sequences made up an early release that covered under 750 HLA-typed donors. Typing coverage varied by locus: about 629-640 donors for A, B, C, DRB1 and DQB1; roughly 500 for DQA1; 600 to 610 for DPA1; under 490 for DPB1. A later genetic analysis took genome-wide SNP genotypes for about 55% of the 666 donors and used that subset as a discovery cohort. The genetic ancestry cluster associated with self-reported Caucasian donors included about 81% of the 398 genotyped donors. The study combined high-throughput TCR immunosequencing, statistical association of individual TCRs with disease status, and machine learning to predict cytomegalovirus infection status. About five DR-DQ haplotypes were handled as single units for association and clustering, since linkage in the cohort was strong. The T cell repertoires of some 700 subjects were profiled by immunosequencing and related to cytomegalovirus serostatus. Every repertoire in the discovery cohort had been generated on one and the same sequencing platform. Among almost 400 genotyped donors of the cohort, an average of about 240,000 unique TCR beta nucleotide sequences were sequenced per donor, approximately 20% of them non-productive. A separate validation cohort of about 110 different subjects was used in addition to the roughly 700-subject first cohort.

The cohort consisted of 600 to 700 healthy bone marrow donors. At the time of sampling, all cohort members were nominally healthy, though unrecorded immune exposures were likely present. The donor tested CMV seropositive and was one of the 289 seropositive cohort members. A peripheral blood sample was provided by each donor, and peripheral blood mononuclear cells were used for TCR beta sequencing. The Qiagen DNeasy Blood Extraction Kit was used to extract genomic DNA from the blood cell samples. CDR1 MNHEY and CDR2 SVGAGI were looked up in the germline V gene. V ends up 6 bases short and J 7 bases short, with an unmatched junction base count of 5. The CDR3 contains 13 residues, cysteine and phenylalanine counted. Only the CDR3 part of the read is kept: 39 bases, read in frame from the first base. Beyond this particular receptor, the publication reports: Strong co-occurrence of HLA alleles, especially DR and DQ, made assigning TCR associations to individual alleles difficult. In a later genetic analysis, fewer N-insertions in productive TCRs were reported among donors in an Asian-associated ancestry cluster than the approximately 670-donor mean. CMV serostatus was the only immune exposure information available for the cohort. In a later analysis, HLA-associated TCR beta chains were found to be more clonally expanded and to have lower generation probabilities than equally common non-associated chains. A total of 150 to 200 TCR beta chains were listed by the study as associated with cytomegalovirus. Several of the top co-occurrence clusters appeared to be linked to parvovirus B19, influenza, CMV and Epstein-Barr virus, according to a later analysis. A later analysis found that most CMV-associated TCR beta chains appeared HLA-restricted, with HLA associations seemingly driven largely by CMV exposure. Because some donors lacked HLA typing at each locus, the association tests relied only on the typed subset. A group of highly shared sequence variants was considered likely to be a technical artifact of the sequencing pipeline. Because the 87-base-pair reads could not distinguish some IMGT-functional V segments, including TRBV6-2 and TRBV6-3, those segments were excluded. The presence/absence analyses assumed that sequencing depth was roughly uniform across donors, and that assumption may not be true. It was suggested by the authors that the approach could potentially be generalized to other disease states and immunological phenotypes. At a false discovery rate of 0.05, a later analysis linked under 20,000 TCR beta sequences to specific HLA alleles. Cytomegalovirus status was reported to be diagnosed by the classifier with high specificity and sensitivity in both the original and validation cohorts. A further reported finding was that TCR beta sequences accurately predicted the HLA-A and HLA-B alleles for most subjects in the first cohort. Because counts were too low, more than 15 rarely observed V segments, including chromosome 9 orphons, were left out of the earlier analysis of some 600 of the donors. Most TCR sequences were seen in very few donors, while some public TCRs were found in many individuals. In a later genetic analysis, a missense DCLRE1C variant was associated with V-gene and J-gene trimming of TCR beta chains, and the association was replicated in an independent cohort. Correlated functional status among segregating V segments might reflect linkage disequilibrium, but an unknown experimental factor could not be ruled out. In an earlier analysis of over 550 of the donors, most TCR beta V segments were observed in productive rearrangements about 90% or about 30% of the time, broadly matching IMGT annotations. A few of the identified cytomegalovirus-associated TCR beta chains were confirmed in vitro to be specific for cytomegalovirus antigens. Only TCR beta chains were sequenced in this cohort, and the absence of alpha or paired-chain data limited detectable features. A later analysis found that TCR association rates varied across HLA loci, with DRB1 alleles showing the most associated TCRs and HLA-C alleles the fewest.

Receptors were amplified or captured by the immunoSEQ multiplex PCR assay. The multiplex PCR relied on a mix of 60 forward primers for TCR Vbeta segments and 13 reverse primers for TCR Jbeta segments. The CDR3 region of rearranged TCR beta genes was amplified from genomic DNA with a multiplex PCR assay. On the Illumina HiSeq System, the amplified TCR beta libraries were sequenced as 87-base-pair reads. The authors' analysis ran thus. A later analysis counted some 74 million unique TCR beta chains across the 690 or so repertoires, and some 11 million of these chains were shared by at least two donors. Raw reads were error-corrected and collapsed into unique sequences with a nearest-neighbor algorithm that merged closely related sequences to remove PCR and sequencing errors. Alignment of CDR3 sequences to IMGT reference sequences was used to assign V, D and J gene segments. For a sequence to be retained, at least a six-nucleotide match to both a V gene segment and a J gene segment was required. A rearrangement was called productive if the CDR3 had no stop codons and remained in frame with V and J, and every other rearrangement was called non-productive. CDR3 was defined according to IMGT convention as the region running from the second conserved V-encoded cysteine to the conserved J-encoded phenylalanine. The earlier analysis of about 570 of the donors excluded any sequence lacking an unambiguous match to a single V gene segment. An earlier analysis of several hundred of the donors called V segments functional above 56.7% productive rearrangements and segregating when the between-donor standard deviation exceeded 5%. A statistical classification framework was built for diagnosing cytomegalovirus status from the catalog of TCR beta chain sequences. In a later analysis, TCR nucleotide sequences were compared against IMGT/GENE-DB human TR gene sequences so that V and J genes could be assigned. A later analysis assigned CDR3 sequences and most-parsimonious VDJ recombination scenarios with the TCRdist pipeline. A later analysis defined each TCR beta chain by its CDR3 amino acid sequence plus V-gene family, and excluded reads lacking a unique V-gene family. A later analysis removed roughly 590 highly shared, low-generation-probability nucleotide sequences to deal with suspected cross-contamination and a sequencing artifact. A later analysis calculated a clonal expansion index for each public chain from normalized within-repertoire ranks of inferred template counts. In a later analysis, generation probabilities were computed with a VDJ recombination model fitted to out-of-frame rearrangements, and the resulting probabilities were checked against IGoR. In a later analysis, TCR-TCR, TCR-HLA and TCR-CMV co-occurrence was scored with hypergeometric tests, and a repertoire-size bias correction was applied to TCR pairs. False discovery rates were estimated in a later analysis by permuting HLA or CMV assignments 20 times. In a later analysis, co-occurring TCRs were grouped with DBSCAN, and TCRdist sequence similarity was added when clustering was performed within HLA-allele-positive subsets. Repertoires with fewer than 30,000 or more than 120,000 public chains were left out of co-occurrence clustering, as were four to six repertoires with anomalous nucleotide sharing. Not all clones reach the TCRdb copy of this immuneACCESS table, which keeps in-frame sequences only. Checked studies attribute under half of the gap to unresolved V genes and leave the rest unexplained. V and J calls and clone size are copied from that table; D and trimming were computed from the DNA. The sample includes 150,000 to 200,000 clones, with 80% to 85% observed a single time. The top ten hold around 4.1% of the sample.

A remark on this clone: This clone's antigen is unknown. Per-base quality was not reported, and no clone a single base away is much larger than it.

Sequencing was carried out using PBMCs. The sequence is built from TRBV6-5 and TRBJ1-4; 7 central nucleotides agree with TRBD1. The TCR sequence derives from a man aged 45 to 65 in good health and CMV-seropositive. The nucleotides read TGTGCCAGCAGCCGACAGGGAGGTGAAAAACTGTTTTTT. Its protein reads: CASSRQGGEKLFF.